These 10 T cell receptor beta chains share one sample of origin, sequenced in a study of cytomegalovirus exposure and HLA in healthy donors. In the PCR, 60 Vbeta and 13 Jbeta primers were used. Here immunoSEQ multiplex PCR was the method, and the copy in TCRdb shows in-frame clones only, minus some. Here the sample spans roughly 140,000 clones, roughly 80% being singletons. The sample consisted of PBMCs. These receptors all come from a female donor in good health and CMV-seronegative.

This clone was recorded a few times. The rearrangement uses TRBV2 and TRBJ2-7, with 15 positions matching TRBD2. Germline lookup yields CDR1 SNHLY and CDR2 FYNNEI. V lost 8 bases to trimming and J lost 2 bases; unmatched junction nucleotides: 1. This CDR3 spans 14 amino acids. Here the CDR3 DNA reads TGTGCCAGCGGACTAGCGGGAGGGCCCTACGAGCAGTACTTC. It specifies CASGLAGGPYEQYF.

This clone appeared once. The chain combines TRBV7-8 with TRBJ2-4; D gene unclear. V was trimmed by 4 bases and J by 8 bases, leaving 15 bases between them. CDR3 length: 14 amino acids. Germline V gene data show CDR1 as SGHVS and CDR2 as FQNEAQ. CDR3: CASSSPNRHDIQYF. The CDR3 nucleotides are TGTGCCAGCAGCTCCCCGAATAGACATGACATTCAGTACTTC.

The chain uses TRBV5-4 and TRBJ2-7; 11 bases fit TRBD1. After removal of 0 bases from V and 3 bases from J, the junction contained 8 bases not matched to a gene. The CDR3 extends over 17 amino acids. Germline V gene sequence: CDR1 SGHNT, CDR2 YYREEE (reference sequence). The CDR3 sequence: CASSLGGGQGAYYEQYF. DNA of the CDR3: TGTGCCAGCAGCTTGGGGGGAGGACAGGGGGCTTACTACGAGCAGTACTTC.

This clone was detected a few times. This chain links TRBV4-1 with TRBJ2-1; 8 bases are shared with TRBD2. The J segment lost 8 bases and the V segment lost 0 bases, leaving 9 bases of the junction unmatched. Germline CDR1 is MGHRA and CDR2 is YSYEKL. This CDR3 comprises 16 residues. The CDR3 DNA follows: TGCGCCAGCAGCCAAGAAGGGACTAGAGTTATAGATGAGCAGTTCTTC. It codes for CASSQEGTRVIDEQFF.

The chain has TRBV6-5 and TRBJ1-1; no clear D gene. The CDR3 has 13 amino acids. Germline loops: CDR1 MNHEY, CDR2 SVGAGI. With 6 bases removed from V and 0 bases from J, the gap between germline ends came to 8 bases. The CDR3 nucleotides are TGTGCCAGCAGACTTCTAATGAACACTGAAGCTTTCTTT. It translates to CASRLLMNTEAFF.

This chain uses TRBV7-2 with TRBJ1-5; D gene unclear. V lost 5 bases and J 4 bases, leaving 12 bases between the germline ends. Germline values: CDR1 SGHTA, CDR2 FQGNSA. The CDR3 contains 14 residues. The DNA of the CDR3 is TGTGCCAGCAGCGACATACCCGGAAATCAGCCCCAGCATTTT. Translation: CASSDIPGNQPQHF.

J is TRBJ1-1 and V is TRBV5-1; D is unclear. The length of the CDR3 is 15 residues. Germline V gene data show CDR1 as SGHRS and CDR2 as YFSETQ. Trimming shortened V by 0 bases and J by 1 base, and 10 bases separated the two germline ends. The CDR3 region is CASSLDASGNTEAFF. Written as DNA, the CDR3 is TGCGCCAGCAGCTTGGACGCTTCAGGGAACACTGAAGCTTTCTTT.

V is TRBV28 and J is TRBJ1-6; 7 nucleotides match TRBD1. After removal of 6 bases from V and 10 bases from J, the junction contained 9 bases not matched to a gene. The CDR3 is 14 amino acids. Germline lookup yields CDR1 MDHEN and CDR2 SYDVKM. CDR3 protein: CASRRQGRRSPLHF. As DNA, the CDR3 is TGTGCCAGCAGGCGACAGGGAAGGAGATCACCCCTCCACTTT.

This sequence joins TRBV15 and TRBJ2-3, with D perhaps matching TRBD2 (5 bases). CDR3 length: 15 residues. Germline V gives CDR1 LNHNV, CDR2 YYDKDF (reference sequence). V dropped 0 bases and J dropped 0 bases, with 7 bases sitting between them. CDR3 in DNA: TGTGCCACCAGCAGAGACGGACTCAGCACAGATACGCAGTATTTT. Its protein is CATSRDGLSTDTQYF.

V gene TRBV7-2 combines with J gene TRBJ1-2; D is perhaps TRBD1 (6 bases). The V and J ends lost 2 bases and 5 bases respectively, with 9 bases between them. Germline V gene data show CDR1 as SGHTA and CDR2 as FQGNSA. This CDR3 comprises 13 residues. Here the CDR3 reads CASSLPRGYGYTF. In DNA, the CDR3 is TGTGCCAGCAGCTTACCCAGGGGATATGGCTACACCTTC.